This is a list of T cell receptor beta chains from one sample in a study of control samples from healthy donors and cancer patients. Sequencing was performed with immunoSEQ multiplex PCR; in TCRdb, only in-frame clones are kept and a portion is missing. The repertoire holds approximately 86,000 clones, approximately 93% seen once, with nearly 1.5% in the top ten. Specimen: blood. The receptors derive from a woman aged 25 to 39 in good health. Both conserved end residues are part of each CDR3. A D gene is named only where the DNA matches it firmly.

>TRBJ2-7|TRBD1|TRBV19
TGTGCCAGTAGCACAGGGGGATACGACGAGCAGTACTTC
CASSTGGYDEQYF
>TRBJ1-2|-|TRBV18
TGTGCCAGCTCACTCCAGAGCGACAGGGGCTACACCTTC
CASSLQSDRGYTF
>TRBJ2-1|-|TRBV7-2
TGTGCCAGCAGCTTATTCAGCAGGGCGGGCTACAATGAGCAGTTCTTC
CASSLFSRAGYNEQFF
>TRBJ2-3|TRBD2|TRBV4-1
TGCGCCAGCAGCCAAGTGTTCAGTACTAGCGGTACCGCTGGCACAGATACGCAGTATTTT
CASSQVFSTSGTAGTDTQYF
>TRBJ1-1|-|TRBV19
TGTGCCAGTAGTCGCCTGAGACAGGAAATACCGAACACTGAAGCTTTCTTT
CASSRLRQEIPNTEAFF
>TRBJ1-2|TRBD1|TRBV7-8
TGTGCCAGCAGCTTAGAGGGACAGCTCCTATATGGCTACACCTTC
CASSLEGQLLYGYTF
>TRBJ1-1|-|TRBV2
TGTGCCAGCAGTGAAGGCAGGACCAACACTGAAGCTTTCTTT
CASSEGRTNTEAFF
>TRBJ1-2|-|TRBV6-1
TGTGCCAGCAGTGATTTCGGGAGTTCCATCGGCTACACCTTC
CASSDFGSSIGYTF
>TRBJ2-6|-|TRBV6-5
TGTGCCAGCAATCAACAGGGCCCTGGGGCCAACGTCCTGACTTTC
CASNQQGPGANVLTF
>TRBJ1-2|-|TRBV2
TGTGCCAGCAGTGAGGTTCGGGAGGCCTCCACCTTC
CASSEVREASTF
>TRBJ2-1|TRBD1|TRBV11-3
TGTGCCAGCAGCTTAGAACGCCGAACGACAGGGAGCAATGAGCAGTTCTTC
CASSLERRTTGSNEQFF
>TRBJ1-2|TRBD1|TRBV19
TGTGCCAGTAGTGACTTTGGACAGGGGTACTATGGCTACACCTTC
CASSDFGQGYYGYTF